This is a list of T cell receptor beta chains from one sample in a study of T cells in Graves' hyperthyroidism and ophthalmopathy. MiXCR, run by TCRdb on the multiplex PCR reads, gives a single entry per CDR3 protein. The table records more than 250,000 distinct CDR3 sequences, 13% to 15% of them present only once. Material: blood. Receptor source: a woman aged 45 to 65 with Graves' hyperthyroidism that later progressed to Graves' ophthalmopathy. The CDR3 runs from the conserved cysteine through the conserved F or W. A D gene is named only where the DNA matches it firmly. Only part of the rows carry a size: once, few, many, or a class if the clone is expanded.

TRBJ1-1 | . | TRBV20-1 | many | TGCAGTGCTAGGACCGGGACTAAGACTGAAGCTTTCTTT | CSARTGTKTEAFF
TRBJ2-5 | . | TRBV6-1 | many | TGTGCCAGCAGTGAGGAGCTGGGGGCCGAAGAGACCCAGTACTTC | CASSEELGAEETQYF
TRBJ1-5 | . | TRBV6-1 | few | TGTGCCAGCACCCCTGGCAATCAGCCCCAGCATTTT | CASTPGNQPQHF
TRBJ2-1 | TRBD2 | TRBV28 | . | TGTGCCAGCAGTTTTTCTCTGGCGGGAGTTCGGGGCAATGAGCAGTTCTTC | CASSFSLAGVRGNEQFF
TRBJ1-2 | . | TRBV2 | many | TGTGCCAGCAGTCGGGCGATGCACTATGGCTACACCTTC | CASSRAMHYGYTF
TRBJ2-1 | . | TRBV11-2 | many | TGTGCCAGCAGTCAGTTGAAAAGGAGCTCCTACAATGAGCAGTTCTTC | CASSQLKRSSYNEQFF
TRBJ1-1 | . | TRBV20-1 | many | TGCAGTGCCCGGGTGGGAGGGAACACTGAAGCTTTCTTT | CSARVGGNTEAFF
TRBJ1-1 | . | TRBV28 | many | TGTGCCAGCAGTGTCATGAACACTGAAGCTTTCTTT | CASSVMNTEAFF
TRBJ1-5 | . | TRBV28 | many | TGTGCCAGCAGTCTCCTCGGGGGTGGCAATCAGCCCCAGCATTTT | CASSLLGGGNQPQHF
TRBJ2-7 | TRBD1 | TRBV5-1 | . | TGTGCCAGCAGCCCAGGGACAGGAGAGCAGTACTTC | CASSPGTGEQYF
TRBJ2-3 | TRBD2 | TRBV28 | many | TGTGCCAGCAGTTTCCTAGCGGGAGTGTACACGCAGTATTTT | CASSFLAGVYTQYF
TRBJ1-1 | . | TRBV27 | many | TGTGCCAGCAGCATGTACGACAGGCCTCTGAACACTGAAGCTTTCTTT | CASSMYDRPLNTEAFF
TRBJ1-4 | TRBD1 | TRBV9 | . | TGTGCCAGCAGCCCTAACGTCAGACAGGGGTCTAATGAAAAACTGTTTTTT | CASSPNVRQGSNEKLFF
TRBJ2-1 | . | TRBV9 | few | TGTGCCAGCAGCGAGGTGGCGTACAATGAGCAGTTCTTC | CASSEVAYNEQFF
TRBJ2-1 | TRBD1 | TRBV10-1 | many | TGCGCCAGCAGTGCGGGACAGGGCAATGAGCAGTTCTTC | CASSAGQGNEQFF